The present entry profiles one T cell receptor beta chain with its context. The sample belongs to a study of blood T cell repertoires in COVID-19. Study information: The study drew acute and convalescent COVID-19 samples from the United States, Italy and Spain. Sources were T cells, B-cell-depleted T cells, or PBMCs; the material itself was cDNA or gDNA.

J gave up 7 bases and V 0 bases, and 7 bases lay outside the gene matches. The CDR3 is made up of 15 amino acids. Germline loops: CDR1 LGHNA, CDR2 YNFKEQ. Authors' data handling: The assay estimated nucleated cells by amplifying reference gene primers. Data came from immunoSEQ multiplex PCR; TCRdb stores just in-frame clones and leaves some out. V and J calls and clone size are as listed in that table; D and trimming were resolved from the DNA. Found here are around 150,000 clones, over 60% of them singletons; the top ten hold around 4.2%. The sample taken for sequencing was peripheral blood. The chain combines TRBV4-2 with TRBJ1-2; 8 bases agree with TRBD1. The clonotype comes from an elderly woman with active or convalescent COVID-19. CDR3 coding DNA: TGTGCCAGCAGCCAAGATCGGGACAGGAGGGGTGGCTACACCTTC. Its protein is CASSQDRDRRGGYTF.